This is a list of T cell receptor beta chains from one sample in a study of blood T cells in healthy people across ages. Each CDR3 protein gets one entry after TCRdb re-called the 5' RACE reads with MiXCR. The table includes approximately 940,000 distinct CDR3 sequences, roughly 48% detected once. Material: blood. These TCRs come from a man aged 30 to 39 in good health. The CDR3 runs from the conserved cysteine through the conserved F or W. Each record gives: clone size, V gene, D gene, J gene, CDR3 DNA, CDR3 protein. D genes are given only for firm matches. Clone size is stated in some rows and not others, as once, few, many or a class when expanded.

>-|TRBV7-2|-|TRBJ2-1
TGTGCCAGCAGCTTAGATGGAGGACCGGGTGAGCAGTTCTTC
CASSLDGGPGEQFF
>-|TRBV20-1|TRBD2|TRBJ2-5
TGCAGCCTACTAGCGGGCCAGTACCAAGAGACCCAGTACTTC
CSLLAGQYQETQYF
>-|TRBV20-1|TRBD2|TRBJ2-5
TGCAGTGCTTCTCCTCCTAGCGGGGGACGGGATGAGCAGTACTTC
CSASPPSGGRDEQYF
>-|TRBV20-1|TRBD2|TRBJ2-1
TGCAGTGCTAGAGAACTAGCGGGGTTCTACAATGAGCAGTTCTTC
CSARELAGFYNEQFF
>-|TRBV3-1|-|TRBJ2-7
TGTGCCAGCAGCCAAGACACCAGGGACCTTTCCTACGAGCAGTACTTC
CASSQDTRDLSYEQYF
>once|TRBV7-2|-|TRBJ1-5
TGTGCCAGCAGCTTAGGGGTAAAGCAGCCCCAGCATTTT
CASSLGVKQPQHF
>-|TRBV7-8|TRBD2|TRBJ2-7
TGTGCCAGCAGCTTGGTTGCCGGGGGGGTTCCGAGCCACGAGCAGTACTTC
CASSLVAGGVPSHEQYF
>-|TRBV2|-|TRBJ2-7
TGTGCCACCTCTGAAGGGGGTTCCTACGAGCAGTACTTC
CATSEGGSYEQYF
>-|TRBV28|TRBD1|TRBJ1-2
TGTGCCGGCAGCTGGACAGGGGGCGCCATCTATGGCTACACCTTC
CAGSWTGGAIYGYTF
>few|TRBV4-3|-|TRBJ2-1
TGCGCCAGCAGCCAAGATTGGGGGGAACCCAATGAGCAGTTCTTC
CASSQDWGEPNEQFF
>-|TRBV20-1|-|TRBJ1-1
TGCAGTGCTCAACAGGTGACTCCAGGTGAAGTTTTCTTT
CSAQQVTPGEVFF
>few|TRBV2|-|TRBJ2-5
TGTGCCAGCAGGGTGACTAGTGCTGTCCAAGAGACCCAGTACTTC
CASRVTSAVQETQYF
>once|TRBV3-1|-|TRBJ2-1
TGTGCCAGCAGCCAAGCGACTGGCCCGTACAATGAGCAGTTCTTC
CASSQATGPYNEQFF
>-|TRBV12-3/TRBV12-4|TRBD2|TRBJ2-1
TGTGCCAGCAGTTCGTTAGGGTTGGGACTAGCGGACAATGAGCAGTTCTTC
CASSSLGLGLADNEQFF
>few|TRBV6-2/TRBV6-3|-|TRBJ1-5
TGTGCCAGCAGACCGGAGGCGGATTTTTATAGCAATCAGCCCCAGCATTTT
CASRPEADFYSNQPQHF
>few|TRBV7-9|-|TRBJ1-1
TGTGCCAGCAGCCTGGACAGTGAGAACACTGAAGCTTTCTTT
CASSLDSENTEAFF
>once|TRBV6-6|-|TRBJ2-3
TGTGCCAGCAGTTACGGTCAGGGGGGGAATGATACGCAGTATTTT
CASSYGQGGNDTQYF
>-|TRBV28|TRBD1|TRBJ2-5
TGTGCCAGCAGTTTCGAGGGACAGGGATCGGGGGTCCAGTACTTC
CASSFEGQGSGVQYF
>-|TRBV16|-|TRBJ2-7
TGTGCCAGCAGCCAGGGACCGAGTAAGAGCTCCTACGAGCAGTACTTC
CASSQGPSKSSYEQYF
>-|TRBV27|TRBD1|TRBJ2-1
TGTGCCAGCAGTAGCACAGGGGGCCGGTCCTACAATGAGCAGTTCTTC
CASSSTGGRSYNEQFF
>once|TRBV6-1|-|TRBJ1-1
TGTGCCAGCAGCCAAGCCCGGGGTGAAGCTTTCTTT
CASSQARGEAFF
>-|TRBV6-6|-|TRBJ2-1
TGTGCCAGCAGCATCGGAGGCAGGGTAAATGAGCAGTTCTTC
CASSIGGRVNEQFF
>-|TRBV10-3|-|TRBJ2-3
TGTGCCATCAGTAGTCCAGGGGAAGCAGATACGCAGTATTTT
CAISSPGEADTQYF
>-|TRBV7-3|TRBD2|TRBJ2-5
TGTGCCAGCAGCCAATTTGGACTAGAGACCGAGACCCGGTACTTC
CASSQFGLETETRYF
>-|TRBV20-1|TRBD1|TRBJ1-5
TGCAGTGCTCCCGGGACAGGGCGACCGCATTTT
CSAPGTGRPHF
>few|TRBV2|TRBD1|TRBJ2-1
TGTGCCAGCCGGACAGGGGGTTACAATGAGCAGTTCTTC
CASRTGGYNEQFF
>many|TRBV5-1|TRBD2|TRBJ2-4
TGCGCCAGCAGCTTGGGTTCCAGCGGGGGCCTTAACATTCAGTACTTC
CASSLGSSGGLNIQYF
>many|TRBV4-1|TRBD2|TRBJ2-1
TGCGCCAGCAGCCCAGGTCTGCGGGGGGGCTACAATGAGCAGTTCTTC
CASSPGLRGGYNEQFF
>few|TRBV4-1|-|TRBJ1-1
TGCGCCAGCAGCCAAGACTCCATGGCCCCGAACACTGAAGCTTTCTTT
CASSQDSMAPNTEAFF
>-|TRBV18|TRBD2|TRBJ2-3
TGTGCCAGCTCACCACGACTAGCGGGGGTCTACACAGATACGCAGTATTTT
CASSPRLAGVYTDTQYF
>once|TRBV12-3/TRBV12-4|TRBD2|TRBJ2-1
TGTGCCAGCAGTTTAGTTCTCCTAGCGGACTATGAGCAGTTCTTC
CASSLVLLADYEQFF
>-|TRBV4-3|-|TRBJ2-1
TGCGCCAGCAGCCTCTTGGGAAGGGGGGGCTCCGGCAATGAGCAGTTCTTC
CASSLLGRGGSGNEQFF
>few|TRBV6-1|TRBD2|TRBJ2-3
TGTGCCAGCAGTGGTGCGGGGGAAAGCACAGATACGCAGTATTTT
CASSGAGESTDTQYF
>-|TRBV29-1|-|TRBJ2-3
TGCAGCGTTCCGGACACGTCCACAGATACGCAGTATTTT
CSVPDTSTDTQYF
>-|TRBV6-2/TRBV6-3|-|TRBJ2-3
TGTGCCGTCCAGGGGCGAATTTCCACAGATACGCAGTATTTT
CAVQGRISTDTQYF
>few|TRBV27|-|TRBJ1-6
TGTGCCAGCGGGCGTGTGGCCCTCCACTTT
CASGRVALHF
>few|TRBV6-6|-|TRBJ2-1
TGTGCCAGCAGTTCCAGAGGGTTGGGAAATGAGCAGTTCTTC
CASSSRGLGNEQFF
>few|TRBV7-9|-|TRBJ1-5
TGTGCCAGCACCCTGGACAGAGATCAGCCCCAGCATTTT
CASTLDRDQPQHF
>-|TRBV7-2|-|TRBJ1-6
TGTGCCAGCAGCTTAGAGGCAGGCTATAATTCACCCCTCCACTTT
CASSLEAGYNSPLHF